This note documents a single T cell receptor beta chain sequence. Its antigen is unidentified. Likely shared infections and vaccines: all three twin pairs were reared together. This sample was taken from a study of identical twins' blood T cells. Whole-study context: About 50 million reads covered about six alpha-chain and about six beta-chain libraries.

Germline assignment: CDR1 DFQATT and CDR2 SNEGSKA (reference sequence). There are 15 residues in the CDR3. V lost 5 bases and J lost 2, with 16 bases in between. Study-level points and caveats: Shared CDR3 clonotype counts between two donors mainly tracked the product of their cloneset sizes, twins included.

The authors' processing: Clonotypes per individual ranged from about 85,000 to nearly 500,000. TCRdb processed the 5' RACE reads anew with MiXCR; each CDR3 protein has one entry. These V and J calls are TCRdb output, not the study's own analysis. The sample consists of fewer than 450,000 distinct CDR3 sequences, under 30% of them appearing once. The clonotype comes from a woman aged 18-50 years in good health. The chain carries TRBV20-1 and TRBJ1-5, with TRBD1 as a possible D gene (5 bases). The source material was PBMCs. DNA of the CDR3: TGCAGTGCTCTGAACAGGATCTCAGGCAATCAGCCCCAGCATTTT. It is translated as CSALNRISGNQPQHF.